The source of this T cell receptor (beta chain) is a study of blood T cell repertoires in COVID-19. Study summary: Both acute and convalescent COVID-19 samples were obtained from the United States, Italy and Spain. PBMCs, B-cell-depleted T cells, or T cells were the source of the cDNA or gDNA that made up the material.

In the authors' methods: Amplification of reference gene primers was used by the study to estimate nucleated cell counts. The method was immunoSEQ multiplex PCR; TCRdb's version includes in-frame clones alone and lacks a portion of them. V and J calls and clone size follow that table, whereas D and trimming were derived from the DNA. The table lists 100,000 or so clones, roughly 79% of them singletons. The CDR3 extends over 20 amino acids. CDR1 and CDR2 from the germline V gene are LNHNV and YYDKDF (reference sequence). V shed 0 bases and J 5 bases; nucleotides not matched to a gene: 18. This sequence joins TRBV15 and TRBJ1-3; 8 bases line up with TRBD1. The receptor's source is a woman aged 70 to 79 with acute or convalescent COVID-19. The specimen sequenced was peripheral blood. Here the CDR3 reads CATSRDPITSGQGRRNTIYF. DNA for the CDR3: TGTGCCACCAGCAGAGATCCTATAACCTCAGGACAGGGACGACGAAACACCATATATTTT. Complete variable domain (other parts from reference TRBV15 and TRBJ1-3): DAMVIQNPRYQVTQFGKPVTLSCSQTLNHNVMYWYQQKSSQAPKLLFHYYDKDFNNEADTPDNFQSRRPNTSFCFLDIRSPGLGDTAMYLCATSRDPITSGQGRRNTIYFGEGSWLTVV.